This TCR beta chain comes out of a study of CD8+ T cells in alopecia areata (dated by TCRdb to the late 2010s). Describing the broader study: Treated patients were enrolled in an open-label pilot trial of oral tofacitinib at 5 to 10 mg twice daily for moderate-to-severe alopecia areata. Patients stayed on tofacitinib for 6 to 18 months and then had 6 months of follow-up off drug so that delayed response and recurrence could be assessed. Disease severity in treated patients was measured with the SALT score, which quantifies the percentage of affected scalp surface area. To study T cell clonal expansion in alopecia areata, the researchers applied high-throughput TCRbeta sequencing to both the C3H/HeJ mouse model and human patients. Human TCRbeta sequencing covered scalp tissue and sorted CD4+ and CD8+ peripheral blood T cells from patchy and totalis/universalis alopecia areata patients and healthy controls. Biopsies were taken from tofacitinib-treated patients at baseline and again at 4 and 24 weeks into treatment, and several of those patients also had a later scalp biopsy. Clonality in the scalp was compared among normal scalp (n=4), patchy alopecia areata scalp (n=8), and alopecia totalis/universalis scalp (n=8). RNA was obtained with the PAXgene miRNA kit for fixed scalp, the miRNeasy kit for PBMCs, and the RNeasy kit for mouse skin. immunoSEQ multiplex PCR using 35 Vbeta forward primers and 13 Jbeta reverse primers was used to amplify TCRbeta CDR3 regions. Paper-wide results and their limitations: Tofacitinib significantly decreased scalp clonality and the number of expanded CD8+ clones among the top 100 scalp clones. Resident alphabeta T cells in normal human skin are also sequenced, complicating scalp TCR repertoire analysis, unlike mouse skin dominated by gammadelta T cells. Compared with normal scalp, lesional scalp had higher clonality and more expanded CD8+ clones, particularly in alopecia totalis/universalis, a pattern that suggests antigenic drive. During tofacitinib treatment, many expanded lesional clones remained in scalp and blood, and this persistence may partly explain relapse after treatment is stopped. Because the treated cohort was small and had only one nonresponder, larger studies are needed to examine links between baseline CD8+ expansion and response. Shared TCR sequences between patients were less evident than in mice, which may be partly attributable to HLA diversity in the patient population.

Library method: the immunoSEQ multiplex PCR assay. For TCR sequencing, RNA was extracted from every sample and reverse transcribed into cDNA to serve as template. First-strand cDNA was synthesized with SuperScript III using a 2:1 mix of oligo-dT and random hexamers. A synthetic immune receptor repertoire was used to measure amplification bias, and any remaining bias was corrected computationally. As for the authors' bioinformatics: Raw reads were preprocessed for error removal, and CDR3 was defined according to IMGT conventions as running from the conserved cysteine to phenylalanine. To get clonality, Shannon entropy was normalized by log2 of the number of productive unique TCRs and the result was subtracted from 1. CD4 or CD8 identity of scalp clones was inferred by cross-referencing scalp TCRbeta sequences with sorted blood CD4 and CD8 repertoires. The source is immuneACCESS, and TCRdb retained only in-frame sequences with V and J called. Part of the clones is not carried over; for the studies checked, unresolved V genes explain less than half of this, and the remainder is unexplained. Clone size and V and J calls were adopted from that table, with D and trimming inferred from the DNA. The sample table shows around 200,000 clones, and approximately 55% are seen once. The leading ten clones occupy roughly a tenth of the sample.

Comments on this clone: The antigen it recognizes is unknown. No clone much larger than this one lies a single base away; base qualities are absent.

Reading the label with the study, this specimen's time point is: 24 weeks on oral tofacitinib. The treatment or condition label here, explained by the study, means: oral pan-JAK inhibitor, 5-10 mg twice daily. From alopecia areata patients, peripheral blood was collected along with lesional scalp punch biopsies. After PBMCs were isolated by density centrifugation and stained for CD3, CD4 and CD8, a FACSAria was used to sort CD4+ and CD8+ T cells. Via the germline V gene, CDR1 is LGHNA and CDR2 YSLEER. Germline trimming: 0 bases from V, 7 bases from J; junction bases outside gene matches: 8. Including cysteine and phenylalanine, the CDR3 has 16 amino acids. Just the 48-base CDR3 DNA is kept, in frame starting at base 1.

This receptor was taken from a human donor with alopecia areata. The sequencing here drew on CD8+ T cells sorted from blood, taken at week 24, from a patient treated with tofacitinib. This sequence uses TRBV4-3 and TRBJ2-1, with 8 bases aligning to TRBD1. The CDR3 region has the sequence CASSQEWTGYFNEQFF. The bases are TGCGCCAGCAGCCAAGAGTGGACAGGGTACTTTAATGAGCAGTTCTTC.